The TCR beta chain described here comes from a study of blood T cell repertoires in COVID-19. Across the whole study: Material from acute and convalescent COVID-19 was sourced from the United States, Italy and Spain. The analysed material was cDNA or gDNA that came from T cells, B-cell-depleted T cells, or PBMCs.

The CDR3 sequence is 16 residues long. Germline lookup yields CDR1 LNHDA and CDR2 SQIVND (reference sequence). After removal of 4 bases from V and 7 bases from J, the junction contained 9 bases not matched to a gene. In the authors' workflow: Estimation of nucleated cell counts was performed using reference gene primer amplification. TCRdb keeps only in-frame clones here, not all; method: immunoSEQ multiplex PCR. D and trimming were read from the DNA, whereas the V and J calls and clone size are those reported in that table. The sample has 200,000 to 300,000 clones; about nine tenths are singletons. Material: PBMCs or T cells enriched from blood (not recorded which). The chain recombines TRBV19 with TRBJ2-1, with 11 bases fitting TRBD2. This sequence originates from a woman aged 18 to 35 who had recovered from COVID-19. CDR3 coding DNA: TGTGCCAGTAGTAAACTAGCGGGGGCCTCTGATAATGAGCAGTTCTTC. Amino acids: CASSKLAGASDNEQFF.